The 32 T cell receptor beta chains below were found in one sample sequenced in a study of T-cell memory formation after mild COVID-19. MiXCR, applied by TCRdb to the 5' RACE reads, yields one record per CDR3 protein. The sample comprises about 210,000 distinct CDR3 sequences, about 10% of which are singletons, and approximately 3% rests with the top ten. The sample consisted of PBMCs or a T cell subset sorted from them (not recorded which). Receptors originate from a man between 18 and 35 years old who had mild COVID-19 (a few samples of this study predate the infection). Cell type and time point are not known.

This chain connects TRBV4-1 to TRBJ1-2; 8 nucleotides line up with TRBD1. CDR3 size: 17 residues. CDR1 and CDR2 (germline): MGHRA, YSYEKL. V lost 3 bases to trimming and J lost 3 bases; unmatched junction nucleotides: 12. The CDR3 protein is CASSHGPGTGFDYGYTF. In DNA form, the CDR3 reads TGCGCCAGCAGCCATGGCCCCGGGACAGGCTTCGACTATGGCTACACCTTC.

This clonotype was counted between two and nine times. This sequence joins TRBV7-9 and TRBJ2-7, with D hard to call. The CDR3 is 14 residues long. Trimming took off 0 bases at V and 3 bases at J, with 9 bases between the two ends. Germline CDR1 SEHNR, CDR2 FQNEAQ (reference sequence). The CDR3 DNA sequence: TGTGCCAGCAGCTTAGCGAGTTTGGGCTACGAGCAGTACTTC. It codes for CASSLASLGYEQYF.

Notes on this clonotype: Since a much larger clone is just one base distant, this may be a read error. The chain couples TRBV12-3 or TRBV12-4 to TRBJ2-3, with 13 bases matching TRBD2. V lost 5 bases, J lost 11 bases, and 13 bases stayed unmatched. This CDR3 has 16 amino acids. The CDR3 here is CASSPRRLAGGGMQYF. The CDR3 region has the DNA TGTGCCAGCAGTCCCCGGCGACTAGCGGGGGGAGGTATGCAGTATTTT.

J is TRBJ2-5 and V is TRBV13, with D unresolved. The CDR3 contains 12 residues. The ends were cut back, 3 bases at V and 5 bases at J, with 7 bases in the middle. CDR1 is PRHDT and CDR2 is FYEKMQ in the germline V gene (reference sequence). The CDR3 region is CASSFTLETQYF. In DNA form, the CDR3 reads TGTGCCAGCAGCTTCACGCTCGAGACCCAGTACTTC.

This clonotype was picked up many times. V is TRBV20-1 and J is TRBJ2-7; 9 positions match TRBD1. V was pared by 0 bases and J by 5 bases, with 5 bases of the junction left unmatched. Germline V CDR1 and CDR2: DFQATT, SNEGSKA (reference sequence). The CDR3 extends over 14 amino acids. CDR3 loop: CSARDPTGGDEQYV. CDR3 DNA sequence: TGCAGTGCTAGAGATCCGACAGGGGGGGACGAGCAGTACGTC.

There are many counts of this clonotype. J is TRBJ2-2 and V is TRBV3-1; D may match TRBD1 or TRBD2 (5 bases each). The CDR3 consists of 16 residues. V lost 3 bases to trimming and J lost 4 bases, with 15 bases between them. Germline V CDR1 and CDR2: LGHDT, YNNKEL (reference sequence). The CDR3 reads CASSHLWAGTTGELFF. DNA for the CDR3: TGTGCCAGCAGCCATTTGTGGGCAGGGACCACCGGGGAGCTGTTTTTT.

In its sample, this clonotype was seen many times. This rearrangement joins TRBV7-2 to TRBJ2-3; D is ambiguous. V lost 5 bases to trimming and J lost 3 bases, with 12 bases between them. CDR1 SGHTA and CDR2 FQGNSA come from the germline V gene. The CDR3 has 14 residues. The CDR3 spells CASSQTSVTDTQYF. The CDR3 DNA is TGTGCCAGCAGCCAGACGAGCGTGACAGATACGCAGTATTTT.

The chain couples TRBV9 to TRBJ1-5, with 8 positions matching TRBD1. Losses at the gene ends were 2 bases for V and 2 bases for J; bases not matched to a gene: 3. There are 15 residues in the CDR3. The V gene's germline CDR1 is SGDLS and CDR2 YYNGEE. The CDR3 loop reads CASSVGQGGNQPQHF. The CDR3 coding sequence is TGTGCCAGCAGCGTCGGACAGGGCGGCAATCAGCCCCAGCATTTT.

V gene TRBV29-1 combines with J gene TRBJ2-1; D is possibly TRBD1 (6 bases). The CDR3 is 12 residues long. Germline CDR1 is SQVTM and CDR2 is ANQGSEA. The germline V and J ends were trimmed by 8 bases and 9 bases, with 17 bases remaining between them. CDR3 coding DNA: TGCAGCTCCTGGGGGCCTGGGGGTGAGCAGTTCTTC. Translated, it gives CSSWGPGGEQFF.

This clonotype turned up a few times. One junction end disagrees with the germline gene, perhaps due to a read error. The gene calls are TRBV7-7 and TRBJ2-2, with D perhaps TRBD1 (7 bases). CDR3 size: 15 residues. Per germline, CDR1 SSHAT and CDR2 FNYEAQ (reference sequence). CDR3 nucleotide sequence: TGTGCTAGCAGCTTTGCGGGACAGAGTACCGGGGAGCTGTTTTTT. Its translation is CASSFAGQSTGELFF.

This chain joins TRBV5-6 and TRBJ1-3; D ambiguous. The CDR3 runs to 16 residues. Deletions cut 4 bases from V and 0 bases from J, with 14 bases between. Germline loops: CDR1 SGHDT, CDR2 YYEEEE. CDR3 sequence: CASSHPTRHSGNTIYF. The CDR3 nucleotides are TGTGCCAGCAGCCATCCCACCCGTCACTCTGGAAACACCATATATTTT.

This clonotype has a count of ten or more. CDR3 sequence reads: CASSSIAGGADTQYF. The CDR3, as DNA: TGCGCCAGCAGCTCCATAGCGGGGGGGGCAGATACGCAGTATTTT. The chain joins TRBV5-1 to TRBJ2-3, with 11 nucleotides matching TRBD2. The CDR3 runs 15 residues. With 3 bases clipped from V and 4 bases from J, the junction kept 4 bases outside the gene matches. The V gene's germline CDR1 is SGHRS and CDR2 YFSETQ. Full variable domain (remainder filled in from reference TRBV5-1 and TRBJ2-3): KAGVTQTPRYLIKTRGQQVTLSCSPISGHRSVSWYQQTPGQGLQFLFEYFSETQRNKGNFPGRFSGRQFSNSRSEMNVSTLELGDSALYLCASSSIAGGADTQYFGPGTRLTVL.

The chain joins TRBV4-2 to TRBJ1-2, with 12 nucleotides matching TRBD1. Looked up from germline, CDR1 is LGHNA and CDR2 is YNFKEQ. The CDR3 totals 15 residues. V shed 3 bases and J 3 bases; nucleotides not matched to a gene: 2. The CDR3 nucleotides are TGTGCCAGCAGCCAGGGGACAGGGGGCCACTATGGCTACACCTTC. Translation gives CASSQGTGGHYGYTF.

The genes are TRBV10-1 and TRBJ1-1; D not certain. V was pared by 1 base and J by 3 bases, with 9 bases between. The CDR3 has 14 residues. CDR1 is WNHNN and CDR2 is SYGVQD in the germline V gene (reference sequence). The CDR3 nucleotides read TGCGCCAGCAGTGAGTTTTCCTTATACACTGAAGCTTTCTTT. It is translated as CASSEFSLYTEAFF.

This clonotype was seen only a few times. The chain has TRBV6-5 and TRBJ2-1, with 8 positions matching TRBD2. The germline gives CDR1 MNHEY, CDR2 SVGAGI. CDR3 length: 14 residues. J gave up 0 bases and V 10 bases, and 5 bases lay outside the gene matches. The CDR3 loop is CATQLAASYNEQFF. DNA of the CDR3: TGTGCCACCCAACTAGCGGCCTCCTACAATGAGCAGTTCTTC.

CDR3 region: CASSLGHGNTEAFF. The CDR3 DNA sequence: TGTGCCAGCAGCCTGGGACATGGGAACACTGAAGCTTTCTTT. The chain recombines TRBV3-1 with TRBJ1-1, with a possible D match to TRBD1 (6 bases). There are 14 residues in the CDR3. The germline gives CDR1 LGHDT, CDR2 YNNKEL (reference sequence). V gave up 4 bases and J gave up 1 base, with 10 bases separating them.

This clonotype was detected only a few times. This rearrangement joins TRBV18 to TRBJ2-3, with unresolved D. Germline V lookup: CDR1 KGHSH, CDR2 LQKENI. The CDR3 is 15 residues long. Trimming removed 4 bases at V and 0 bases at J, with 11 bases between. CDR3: CASSQSQDSTDTQYF. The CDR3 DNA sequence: TGTGCCAGCTCACAATCGCAGGACAGCACAGATACGCAGTATTTT.

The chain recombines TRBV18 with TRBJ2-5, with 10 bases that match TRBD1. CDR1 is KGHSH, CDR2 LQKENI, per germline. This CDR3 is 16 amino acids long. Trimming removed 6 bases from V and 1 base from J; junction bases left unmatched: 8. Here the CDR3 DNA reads TGTGCCAGCTCCCTTATAGGGACAGGGGCCCAAGAGACCCAGTACTTC. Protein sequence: CASSLIGTGAQETQYF.

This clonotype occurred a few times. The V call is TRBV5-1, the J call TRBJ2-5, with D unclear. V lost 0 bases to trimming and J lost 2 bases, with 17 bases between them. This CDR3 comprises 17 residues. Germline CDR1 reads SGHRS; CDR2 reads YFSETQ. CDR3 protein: CASSLEVRRVVQETQYF. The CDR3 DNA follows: TGCGCCAGCAGCTTGGAAGTCCGACGTGTGGTTCAAGAGACCCAGTACTTC.

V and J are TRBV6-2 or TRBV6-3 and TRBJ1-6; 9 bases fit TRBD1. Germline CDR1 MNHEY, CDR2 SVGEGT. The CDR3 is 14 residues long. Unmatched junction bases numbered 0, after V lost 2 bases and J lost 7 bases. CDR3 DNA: TGTGCCAGCAGTTACGGGACAGGGAATTCACCCCTCCACTTT. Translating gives CASSYGTGNSPLHF.

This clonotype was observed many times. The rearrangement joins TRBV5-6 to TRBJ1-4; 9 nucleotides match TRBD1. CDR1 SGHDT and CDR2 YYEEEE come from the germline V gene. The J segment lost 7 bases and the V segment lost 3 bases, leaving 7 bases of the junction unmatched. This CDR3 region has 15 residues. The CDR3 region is CASSSPGTGSEKLFF. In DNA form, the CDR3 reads TGTGCCAGCAGCTCACCCGGGACAGGGTCTGAAAAACTGTTTTTT.

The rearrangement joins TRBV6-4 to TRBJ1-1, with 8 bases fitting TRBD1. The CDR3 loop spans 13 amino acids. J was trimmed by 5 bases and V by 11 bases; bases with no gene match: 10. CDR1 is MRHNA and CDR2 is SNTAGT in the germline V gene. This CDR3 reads CACTTGDRTEAFF. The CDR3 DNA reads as TGTGCCTGTACGACAGGGGATCGAACTGAAGCTTTCTTT.

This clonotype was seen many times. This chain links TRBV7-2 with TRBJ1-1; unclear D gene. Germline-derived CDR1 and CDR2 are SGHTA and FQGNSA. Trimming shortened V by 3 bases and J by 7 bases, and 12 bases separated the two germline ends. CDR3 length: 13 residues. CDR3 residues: CASSFLHGFEAFF. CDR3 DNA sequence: TGTGCCAGCAGCTTTTTACACGGTTTTGAAGCTTTCTTT.

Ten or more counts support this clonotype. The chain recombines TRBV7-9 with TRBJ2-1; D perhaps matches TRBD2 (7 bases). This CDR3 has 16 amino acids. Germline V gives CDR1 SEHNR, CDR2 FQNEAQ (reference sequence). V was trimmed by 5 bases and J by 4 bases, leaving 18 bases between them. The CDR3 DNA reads TGTGCCAGCAGCCCCGGGGGGCTAGCAGTTTACAATGAGCAGTTCTTC. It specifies CASSPGGLAVYNEQFF.

The CDR3 protein is CASNQEGAGYGYTF. The CDR3 bases are TGCGCCAGCAACCAGGAGGGGGCCGGCTATGGCTACACCTTC. The chain uses TRBV5-1 and TRBJ1-2; 7 bases map to TRBD1. The junction had 9 bases not matched to a gene; V was cut back by 6 bases and J by 4 bases. This CDR3 contains 14 residues. The germline V gene has CDR1 SGHRS and CDR2 YFSETQ.

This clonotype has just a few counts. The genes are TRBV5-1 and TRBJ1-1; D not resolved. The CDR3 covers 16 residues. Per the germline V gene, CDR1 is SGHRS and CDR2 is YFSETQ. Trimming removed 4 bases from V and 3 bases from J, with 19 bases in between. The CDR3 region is CASSGRIPSMDTEAFF. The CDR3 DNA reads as TGCGCCAGCAGCGGACGGATTCCATCTATGGACACTGAAGCTTTCTTT.

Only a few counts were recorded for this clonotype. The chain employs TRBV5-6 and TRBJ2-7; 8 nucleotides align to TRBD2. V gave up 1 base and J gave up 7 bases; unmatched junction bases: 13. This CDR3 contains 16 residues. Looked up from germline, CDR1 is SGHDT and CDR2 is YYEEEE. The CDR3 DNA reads TGTGCCAGCAGCTTGCTCGCCGGGACTAGTAGGAGTGAGCAGTACGTC. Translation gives CASSLLAGTSRSEQYV.

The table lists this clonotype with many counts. CDR3 nucleotides: TGTGCCAGCAGCCCCGGTTTCACAGATACGCAGTATTTT. Encoded protein: CASSPGFTDTQYF. The V call is TRBV12-3 or TRBV12-4, the J call TRBJ2-3; D ambiguous. V was pared by 6 bases and J by 2 bases, with 9 bases between. The CDR3 totals 13 residues.

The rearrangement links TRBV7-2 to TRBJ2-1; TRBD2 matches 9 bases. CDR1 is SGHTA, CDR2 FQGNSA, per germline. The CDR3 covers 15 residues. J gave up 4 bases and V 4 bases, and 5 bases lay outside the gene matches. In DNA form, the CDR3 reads TGTGCCAGCAGCTCTAGCGGGACCCGATACAATGAGCAGTTCTTC. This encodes CASSSSGTRYNEQFF.

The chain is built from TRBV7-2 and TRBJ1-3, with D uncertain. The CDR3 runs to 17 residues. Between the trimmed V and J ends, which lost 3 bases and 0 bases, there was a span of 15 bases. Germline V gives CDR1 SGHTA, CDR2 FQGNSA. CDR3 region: CASSLQRQESSGNTIYF. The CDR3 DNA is TGTGCCAGCAGCTTGCAGAGGCAGGAGAGCTCTGGAAACACCATATATTTT.

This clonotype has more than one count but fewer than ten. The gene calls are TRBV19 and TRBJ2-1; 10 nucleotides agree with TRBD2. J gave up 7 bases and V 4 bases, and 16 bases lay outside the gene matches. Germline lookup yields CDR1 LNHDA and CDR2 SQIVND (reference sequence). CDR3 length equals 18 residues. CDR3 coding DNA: TGTGCCAGTAGTAGGGTGACTAGCGGGTCCCAACGCCCGAATGAGCAGTTCTTC. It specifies CASSRVTSGSQRPNEQFF.

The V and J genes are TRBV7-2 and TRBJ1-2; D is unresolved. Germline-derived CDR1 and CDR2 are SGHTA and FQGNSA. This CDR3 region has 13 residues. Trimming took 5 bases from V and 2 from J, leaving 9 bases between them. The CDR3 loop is CASSPDLNYGYTF. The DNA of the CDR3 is TGTGCCAGCAGCCCGGACTTAAACTATGGCTACACCTTC.